These 5 T cell receptor beta chains were sequenced from one sample in a study of type 1 and type 2 diabetes patients. Amplification started from genomic DNA. Amplification of the beta chain CDR3 used 30 forward and 13 reverse multiplex primers. TCRdb reanalysed the multiplex PCR reads using MiXCR and keeps one entry per CDR3 protein. Of 250,000 or so distinct CDR3 sequences in the sample, around 50% were seen once. Source material: peripheral blood mononuclear cells (PBMCs). Every receptor here comes from a man aged 18 to 30 with type 2 diabetes.

On this clonotype itself: Germline and junction disagree at one end, which may indicate a read error. The chain recombines TRBV7-3 with TRBJ2-5; D perhaps matches TRBD1 (6 bases). CDR1 is SGHTA and CDR2 is FQGTGA in the germline V gene. The CDR3 extends over 14 amino acids. The DNA for the CDR3 is TGTGCCAGCAGCATAACAGGGAGCCAAGAGACCCAGTACTTC. It specifies CASSITGSQETQYF.

This clonotype was detected ten times or more. V and J are TRBV20-1 and TRBJ2-1; D is possibly TRBD1 (5 bases). The V end lost 5 bases, the J end lost 15 bases, and 14 bases lay between the germline ends. Germline V lookup: CDR1 DFQATT, CDR2 SNEGSKA (reference sequence). The CDR3 loop spans 10 amino acids. The CDR3 bases are TGCAGTGCTTTTCAGGGTGATGTGTTCTTC. Its translation: CSAFQGDVFF.

The chain has TRBV7-6 and TRBJ1-1, with 7 bases fitting TRBD1. Germline values: CDR1 SGHVS, CDR2 FNYEAQ. The CDR3 consists of 15 residues. V gave up 1 base and J gave up 11 bases; unmatched junction bases: 13. The CDR3 DNA reads as TGTGCCAGCAGCTTAGTAACAGGGGCTTTGTCGCGGGCTTTCTTT. Translation gives CASSLVTGALSRAFF.

This chain uses TRBV15 with TRBJ2-5; TRBD1 is a possible D gene (7 bases). The V gene lost 3 bases and the J gene lost 5 bases, with 10 bases spanning the gap. This CDR3 spans 13 amino acids. Germline lookup yields CDR1 LNHNV and CDR2 YYDKDF (reference sequence). CDR3: CATSRTGRETQYF. The CDR3, as DNA: TGTGCCACCAGCAGGACAGGGAGGGAGACCCAGTACTTC. Looking up the rest from reference TRBV15 and TRBJ2-5 gives the full variable domain: DAMVIQNPRYQVTQFGKPVTLSCSQTLNHNVMYWYQQKSSQAPKLLFHYYDKDFNNEADTPDNFQSRRPNTSFCFLDIRSPGLGDTAMYLCATSRTGRETQYFGPGTRLLVL.

The rearrangement joins TRBV7-2 to TRBJ2-2, with 7 bases lining up with TRBD1. CDR1 and CDR2 (germline): SGHTA, FQGNSA. This CDR3 is 14 amino acids long. With 6 bases clipped from V and 7 bases from J, the junction kept 8 bases outside the gene matches. Here the CDR3 reads CASSLDRADGELFF. The CDR3 DNA reads as TGTGCCAGCAGTCTAGACAGGGCCGACGGGGAGCTGTTTTTT.